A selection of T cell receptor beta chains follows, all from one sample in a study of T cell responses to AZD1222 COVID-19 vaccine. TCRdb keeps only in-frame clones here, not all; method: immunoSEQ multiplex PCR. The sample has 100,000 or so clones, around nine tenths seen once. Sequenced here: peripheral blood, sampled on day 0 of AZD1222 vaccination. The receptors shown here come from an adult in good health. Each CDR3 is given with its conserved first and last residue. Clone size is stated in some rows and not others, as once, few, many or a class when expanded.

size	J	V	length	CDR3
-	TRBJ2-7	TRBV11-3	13	CASSLAGPYEQYF
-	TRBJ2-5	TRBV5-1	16	CASSLAETGSLQTQYF
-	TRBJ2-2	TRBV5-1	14	CASTPRGDSGELFF
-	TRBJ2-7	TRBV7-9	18	CASSSTRRGLRPSYEQYF
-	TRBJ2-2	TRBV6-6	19	CASSGSTSAGAMNTGELFF
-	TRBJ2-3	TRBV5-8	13	CASSPGLGVTQYF
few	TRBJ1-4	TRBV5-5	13	CASTPELNEKLFF
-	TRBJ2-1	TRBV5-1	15	CASSLIRSIYNEQFF
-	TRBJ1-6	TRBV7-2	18	CASSVIILGSSYNSPLHF
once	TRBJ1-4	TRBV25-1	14	CASSDPGFDEKLFF
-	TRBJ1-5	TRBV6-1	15	CASSEYGGDNQPQHF
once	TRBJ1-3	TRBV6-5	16	CASSYSSRRSGNTIYF
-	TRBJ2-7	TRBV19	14	CASSIPGRWYEQYF
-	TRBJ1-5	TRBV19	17	CASSITSDSYSNQPQHF
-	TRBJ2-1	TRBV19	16	CASSIRRGGQRNEQFF
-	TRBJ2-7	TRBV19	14	CASSILGRTYEQYF
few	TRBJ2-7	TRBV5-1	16	CASGRRGQGKNYEQYF
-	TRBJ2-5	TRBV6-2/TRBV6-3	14	CASSSGTVKETQYF
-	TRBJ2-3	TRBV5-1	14	CASSSLAVADTQYF
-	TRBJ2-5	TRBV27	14	CASGGRGVQETQYF
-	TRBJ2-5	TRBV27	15	CASRPSGQLQETQYF
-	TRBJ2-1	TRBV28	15	CASSLSGTGGWEQFF
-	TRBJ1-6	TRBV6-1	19	CASSEAGSRGAVGNSPLHF
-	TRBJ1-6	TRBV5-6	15	CASSQGSPYNSPLHF
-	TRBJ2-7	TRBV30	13	CAWSSLAVGEQYF
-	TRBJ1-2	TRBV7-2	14	CASSLGITNYGYTF